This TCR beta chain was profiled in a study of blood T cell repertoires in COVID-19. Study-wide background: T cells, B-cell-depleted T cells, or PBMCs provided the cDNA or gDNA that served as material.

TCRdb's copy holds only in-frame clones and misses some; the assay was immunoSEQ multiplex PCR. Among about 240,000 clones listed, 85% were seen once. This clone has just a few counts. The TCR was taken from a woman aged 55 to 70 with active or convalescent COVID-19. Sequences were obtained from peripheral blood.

In nucleotides, the CDR3 is TGTGCCAGTAGATGGGGCAGGGGGGAGAGCGAAGCTTTCTTT. Protein product: CASRWGRGESEAFF. This chain links TRBV19 with TRBJ1-1; TRBD1 aligns across 7 bases. CDR1 and CDR2 (germline): LNHDA, SQIVND (reference sequence). The junction had 12 bases not matched to a gene; V was cut back by 6 bases and J by 8 bases. The CDR3 has 14 amino acids.